This TCR beta chain stems from a study of shared clonotypes between healthy human individuals. The table came from immunoSEQ multiplex PCR; TCRdb's copy has only in-frame clones and leaves some out. In the table there are about 2,100,000 clones, about 92% of which are singletons. This clone has only one observation. Naive CD8 cells were CD45RO-negative, positively selected for CCR7, excluding terminally differentiated effector memory CD45RA+ cells. V was pared by 0 bases and J by 5 bases, with 12 bases between. CDR1 SGHRS and CDR2 YFSETQ come from the germline V gene. This CDR3 has 14 residues. V and J are TRBV5-1 and TRBJ2-7, with D perhaps TRBD1 (6 bases). Sequenced material: naive CD8+ T cells from PBMCs. The sequence was collected from a young man in good health. Some clones in this sample may be carry-over from other donors' samples. CDR3 nucleotide sequence: TGCGCCAGCAGCTTGGTAACAGGGATGAACGAGCAGTACTTC. Translated: CASSLVTGMNEQYF.